Listed here are 9 T cell receptor beta chains from one sample, sequenced in a study of PD-1 blockade in classical Hodgkin lymphoma. Measured with immunoSEQ multiplex PCR; TCRdb has only the in-frame clones, and not every one. The sample lists 25,000 to 35,000 clones; around 94% were seen once. Sample time point: newly diagnosed, previously untreated cHL patient sample. Sequencing was carried out using peripheral blood mononuclear cells (PBMCs). The receptors originated from a human donor with classical Hodgkin lymphoma.

The rearrangement links TRBV30 to TRBJ2-1, with D unresolved. The V gene's germline CDR1 is GTSNPN and CDR2 SVGIG (reference sequence). The CDR3 length is 13 residues. V shed 1 base and J shed 3 bases, with 7 bases lying between them. The CDR3 sequence: CAWSGLSYNEQFF. CDR3 bases: TGTGCCTGGAGTGGTCTGAGCTACAATGAGCAGTTCTTC.

The chain employs TRBV19 and TRBJ2-7; unclear D gene. The CDR3 runs to 14 residues. Trimming stripped 5 bases from V and 4 bases from J, with 15 bases between. Germline V gives CDR1 LNHDA, CDR2 SQIVND (reference sequence). The CDR3 DNA is TGTGCCAGTAGTCCTCAGGCCTTTCGGTACGAGCAGTACTTC. Its protein product is CASSPQAFRYEQYF.

The V gene is TRBV4-1, the J gene TRBJ1-1; 9 positions match TRBD1. This CDR3 has 13 residues. V trimming: 4 bases; J trimming: 11 bases; junction bases outside the gene matches: 8. Germline V CDR1 and CDR2: MGHRA, YSYEKL. As DNA, the CDR3 is TGCGCCAGCAGCCCTCCGGGACAGGGATCGGCTTTCTTT. Protein sequence: CASSPPGQGSAFF.

The J gene is TRBJ1-3, the V gene TRBV7-2, with 7 bases identical to TRBD1. Germline assignment: CDR1 SGHTA and CDR2 FQGNSA. V dropped 1 base and J dropped 7; count of bases not matched to a gene: 7. CDR3 length: 15 amino acids. CDR3 residues: CASSLERGLGNTIYF. The DNA of the CDR3 is TGTGCCAGCAGCTTAGAAAGGGGGCTGGGGAACACCATATATTTT.

J is TRBJ2-5 and V is TRBV28, with 9 bases identical to TRBD2. Germline V gene sequence: CDR1 MDHEN, CDR2 SYDVKM. The CDR3 covers 13 residues. V lost 3 bases to trimming and J lost 9 bases; unmatched junction nucleotides: 5. DNA for the CDR3: TGTGCCAGCAGTTTCTCGCGGGAGGGGGCCCAGTACTTC. Translation: CASSFSREGAQYF.

In nucleotides, the CDR3 is TGTGCCAGCAGCCGGACACAGGGGGCAGGAGGGACAGATACGCAGTATTTT. Translation gives CASSRTQGAGGTDTQYF. This chain connects TRBV5-4 to TRBJ2-3; 9 nucleotides align to TRBD1. CDR1 is SGHNT and CDR2 is YYREEE in the germline V gene (reference sequence). V shed 4 bases, J shed 3 bases, and the junction held 12 bases outside the gene matches. There are 17 residues in the CDR3.

The CDR3 region has the DNA TGTGCCAGCAGCTTGGCGGTACTAGGATTTATGTCCTACGAGCAGTACTTC. This sequence encodes CASSLAVLGFMSYEQYF. The rearrangement links TRBV5-6 to TRBJ2-7, with D perhaps TRBD2 (5 bases). Looked up from germline, CDR1 is SGHDT and CDR2 is YYEEEE. V lost 0 bases, J lost 1 base, and 17 bases lay in between. The CDR3 totals 17 residues.

This clone has a single count. This rearrangement joins TRBV27 to TRBJ1-1; TRBD1 is a possible D gene (5 bases). CDR3 size: 17 residues. Trimming shortened V by 1 base and J by 1 base, and 16 bases separated the two germline ends. Germline V gene lookup returns CDR1 MNHEY and CDR2 SMNVEV (reference sequence). The CDR3 sequence is CASSLYSVPGGNTEAFF. CDR3 coding DNA: TGTGCCAGCAGTTTATATTCCGTCCCCGGGGGGAACACTGAAGCTTTCTTT.

The chain uses TRBV19 and TRBJ2-7; tentative D call: TRBD1 (6 bases). With 5 bases removed from V and 2 bases from J, the gap between germline ends came to 10 bases. The CDR3 has 13 residues. Germline-derived CDR1 and CDR2 are LNHDA and SQIVND (reference sequence). CDR3 in amino acids: CASSPGHTYEQYF. The DNA of the CDR3 is TGTGCCAGTAGTCCGGGACACACCTACGAGCAGTACTTC.